This T cell receptor beta chain was identified during a study of cytomegalovirus exposure and HLA in healthy donors. Across the whole study: Tens of millions of unique TCR sequences came from HLA-typed donors in an early release.

The study's findings and limits: Some V segments could not be told apart, so they were left out, TRBV6-2 and TRBV6-3 among them. In a later analysis, a missense DCLRE1C variant was linked to TCR beta V- and J-gene trimming.

CDR1 is MNHNY and CDR2 is SVGAGI in the germline V gene (reference sequence). The CDR3 runs 14 residues. Primers included in the PCR were 60 Vbeta and 13 Jbeta primers. Produced via immunoSEQ multiplex PCR; TCRdb's table is partial and in-frame only. The data show around 150,000 clones, about two thirds seen once. Of note for this clone: The antigen is not known.

The sample taken for sequencing was PBMCs. The origin of this receptor is a man in his forties in good health and CMV-seronegative. The rearrangement uses TRBV6-6 and TRBJ2-5; 12 nucleotides agree with TRBD2. The tail of the sequence fits TRBJ2-7 better, so the J call may be wrong. The CDR3 DNA follows: TGTGCCAGCATGAGGACTAGCGGGACCTACGAGCAGTACTTC. It codes for CASMRTSGTYEQYF.